These 21 T cell receptor beta chains were all obtained from the same sample, sequenced in a study of blood T cell repertoires in COVID-19. Some clones are missing from TCRdb's copy, which holds only in-frame ones; the method was immunoSEQ multiplex PCR. The data show 110,000 to 150,000 clones, roughly four fifths seen once. The sample consisted of peripheral blood. The receptors originated from a woman aged 80 or older in a cohort sampled during active or convalescent COVID-19.

This rearrangement joins TRBV4-2 to TRBJ2-3, with D possibly TRBD2 on 6 matching bases. The CDR3 contains 15 residues. V shed 1 base and J shed 4 bases, with 12 bases lying between them. From germline, CDR1 is LGHNA and CDR2 YNFKEQ. In DNA, the CDR3 is TGTGCCAGCAGCCAAGTCCCTAGCGTCCCAGATACGCAGTATTTT. This encodes CASSQVPSVPDTQYF.

Points on this clone: The sample contains more than one DNA sequence encoding this CDR3. V is TRBV6-2 or TRBV6-3 and J is TRBJ2-3; 12 nucleotides match TRBD2. The CDR3 sequence is 15 residues long. V dropped 5 bases and J dropped 1; count of bases not matched to a gene: 1. Germline values: CDR1 MNHEY, CDR2 SVGEGT. The CDR3 DNA is TGTGCCAGCAGTCGACTAGCGGGGGGCACAGATACGCAGTATTTT. Translation gives CASSRLAGGTDTQYF.

The V call is TRBV18, the J call TRBJ2-1; tentative D call: TRBD1 (5 bases). CDR1 and CDR2 (germline): KGHSH, LQKENI. This CDR3 is 15 amino acids long. Trimming cost V 6 bases and J 0 bases, with 12 bases left between them. The CDR3 region is CASSPDIGSYNEQFF. The CDR3 nucleotides are TGTGCCAGCTCTCCGGACATCGGCTCCTACAATGAGCAGTTCTTC.

The chain uses TRBV7-8 and TRBJ1-3; 8 bases line up with TRBD1. With 1 base clipped from V and 5 bases from J, the junction kept 4 bases outside the gene matches. CDR1 is SGHVS, CDR2 FQNEAQ, per germline. The CDR3 has 15 residues. CDR3 coding DNA: TGTGCCAGCAGCTTAGTAAGACAGGGGAGAAACACCATATATTTT. Translated: CASSLVRQGRNTIYF.

V and J are TRBV28 and TRBJ1-1; D is unclear. The CDR3 runs 12 residues. In germline, CDR1 is MDHEN, CDR2 SYDVKM. Between the trimmed V and J ends, which lost 5 bases and 5 bases, there was a span of 9 bases. The CDR3 loop is CASSTRVTEAFF. DNA of the CDR3: TGTGCCAGCAGTACGAGGGTTACTGAAGCTTTCTTT.

The rearrangement uses TRBV4-3 and TRBJ1-2; D is perhaps TRBD1 (5 bases). Germline values: CDR1 LGHNA, CDR2 YSLEER. The CDR3 sequence is 14 residues long. Trimming removed 4 bases at V and 6 bases at J, with 15 bases between. The CDR3 here is CASSPGRHRHGYTF. The DNA of the CDR3 is TGCGCCAGCAGCCCGGGGAGGCACAGGCATGGCTACACCTTC.

V gene TRBV7-9 combines with J gene TRBJ2-7; a weak D match, TRBD2 (6 bases). V was shortened by 7 bases and J by 0 bases, with 13 bases between the two germline ends. The CDR3 runs 14 residues. Germline CDR1 is SEHNR and CDR2 is FQNEAQ (reference sequence). CDR3 loop: CASTTDGSSYEQYF. The CDR3 DNA sequence: TGTGCCAGCACCACCGACGGGAGCTCCTACGAGCAGTACTTC.

The CDR3 loop is CASSDPRGNEKLFF. CDR3 in DNA: TGTGCCAGCAGTGACCCACGGGGTAATGAAAAACTGTTTTTT. The chain carries TRBV25-1 and TRBJ1-4; D remains unclear. Per germline, CDR1 MGHDK and CDR2 SYGVNS. The V end was cut by 3 bases, the J end by 4 bases, with 9 bases between. CDR3 length: 14 residues.

The chain links TRBV19 to TRBJ1-5, with D possibly being TRBD1 (6 bases). In germline, CDR1 is LNHDA, CDR2 SQIVND (reference sequence). The V end lost 6 bases, the J end lost 0 bases, and 12 bases lay between the germline ends. This CDR3 spans 15 amino acids. This CDR3 reads CASRPGHYSNQPQHF. The DNA of the CDR3 is TGTGCCAGTAGGCCGGGACATTATAGCAATCAGCCCCAGCATTTT.

Note on this clone: This sample also contains other DNA sequences that code for the same CDR3. The rearrangement uses TRBV27 and TRBJ1-2; 9 nucleotides match TRBD1. J was trimmed by 4 bases and V by 6 bases; bases with no gene match: 3. CDR3 length: 13 amino acids. CDR1 MNHEY and CDR2 SMNVEV come from the germline V gene (reference sequence). CDR3 nucleotides: TGTGCCAGCAGACCGACAGGGGGCTATGGCTACACCTTC. Translating gives CASRPTGGYGYTF.

This clone was counted a few times. The chain uses TRBV13 and TRBJ1-1; possibly TRBD1 for D (5 bases). This CDR3 has 15 residues. The germline V gene has CDR1 PRHDT and CDR2 FYEKMQ (reference sequence). V dropped 5 bases and J dropped 0 bases, with 13 bases sitting between them. The CDR3 nucleotides are TGTGCCAGCAGCACGGGGGGATCGATGAACACTGAAGCTTTCTTT. Translation: CASSTGGSMNTEAFF.

The V and J genes are TRBV7-2 and TRBJ2-3; 7 bases are a match to TRBD2. This CDR3 has 15 amino acids. Germline V gives CDR1 SGHTA, CDR2 FQGNSA. V lost 3 bases and J lost 7; bases outside the gene matches: 10. CDR3 in amino acids: CASSFSSGGLNTQYF. The CDR3 DNA is TGTGCCAGCAGCTTTTCTTCCGGGGGGTTAAATACGCAGTATTTT.

This clone was counted a few times. This CDR3 reads CASSEKADVDTEAFF. CDR3 nucleotide sequence: TGTGCCAGCAGTGAGAAGGCGGATGTAGACACTGAAGCTTTCTTT. The V gene is TRBV6-4, the J gene TRBJ1-1; D is ambiguous. V lost 3 bases and J lost 3, with 14 bases in between. Per the germline V gene, CDR1 is MRHNA and CDR2 is SNTAGT. The CDR3 loop spans 15 amino acids.

The J gene is TRBJ1-2, the V gene TRBV14; D is unclear. The CDR3 covers 13 residues. V gave up 3 bases and J gave up 10 bases, with 15 bases separating them. Germline V gene data show CDR1 as SGHDN and CDR2 as FVKESK. The CDR3 loop is CASSQPAGGYYTF. The DNA for the CDR3 is TGTGCCAGCAGCCAGCCTGCCGGAGGATACTACACCTTC.

This clone was seen once. The chain uses TRBV19 and TRBJ2-7, with 7 bases identical to TRBD1. From germline, CDR1 is LNHDA and CDR2 SQIVND (reference sequence). With V trimmed by 4 bases and J by 1 base, 1 base remained unmatched. The CDR3 runs 13 residues. CDR3 amino acids: CASSRDRSYEQYF. The DNA of the CDR3 is TGTGCCAGTAGTAGGGACAGATCCTACGAGCAGTACTTC.

The rearrangement joins TRBV7-7 to TRBJ2-2; D call uncertain. From germline, CDR1 is SSHAT and CDR2 FNYEAQ (reference sequence). The CDR3 has 14 residues. V shed 3 bases and J shed 0 bases, with 5 bases lying between them. The CDR3 sequence is CASSFYTNTGELFF. The CDR3 DNA reads TGTGCCAGCAGCTTTTACACGAACACCGGGGAGCTGTTTTTT.

The chain has TRBV7-2 and TRBJ1-6; D is undetermined. CDR3 length equals 15 residues. Germline assignment: CDR1 SGHTA and CDR2 FQGNSA. Trimming left V 0 bases short and J 6 bases short, with 9 bases between. The CDR3 DNA follows: TGTGCCAGCAGCTTAGCGTACGGAGCTAATTCACCCCTCCACTTT. This translates into CASSLAYGANSPLHF.

This clone was counted once. The CDR3 bases are TGTGCCAGCAGGCCACAGGGGGCGCGGAACACCATATATTTT. Amino acid sequence: CASRPQGARNTIYF. J is TRBJ1-3 and V is TRBV6-5, with TRBD1 matching 9 bases. Trimming removed 6 bases from V and 7 bases from J; junction bases left unmatched: 7. The CDR3 length is 14 residues. The germline V gene encodes CDR1 MNHEY and CDR2 SVGAGI.

This clone was seen once. This chain connects TRBV28 to TRBJ2-3; tentative D call: TRBD1 (5 bases). Germline values: CDR1 MDHEN, CDR2 SYDVKM. The length of the CDR3 is 13 residues. Trimming shortened V by 5 bases and J by 2 bases, and 8 bases separated the two germline ends. The CDR3 DNA reads as TGTGCCAGCAGTACAGGTCCCACAGATACGCAGTATTTT. Translation: CASSTGPTDTQYF.

The chain joins TRBV2 to TRBJ1-6; a possible D gene is TRBD1 (6 bases). This CDR3 has 13 amino acids. From germline, CDR1 is SNHLY and CDR2 FYNNEI. Trimming took off 7 bases at V and 6 bases at J, with 10 bases between the two ends. CDR3 residues: CASNGQSNSPLHF. CDR3 DNA: TGTGCCAGCAACGGACAGTCTAATTCACCCCTCCACTTT.

This clone was seen only once. The chain recombines TRBV18 with TRBJ1-5; 8 bases fit TRBD1. CDR3 length: 15 residues. Germline CDR1 reads KGHSH; CDR2 reads LQKENI. V dropped 3 bases and J dropped 1; count of bases not matched to a gene: 2. The CDR3 DNA is TGTGCCAGCTCACCGGGACAGGTCAGCAATCAGCCCCAGCATTTT. It is translated as CASSPGQVSNQPQHF.